One and the same sample provided the 26 T cell receptor beta chains below, sequenced in a study of memory CD4+ T cells and cytomegalovirus serostatus (dated by TCRdb to the late 2010s). Single viable CD3+CD4+CD8-CD45RO+ cells were sorted as memory CD4+ T cells on a FACSAria II. Libraries were prepared through the immunoSEQ multiplex PCR assay. Drawn from immuneACCESS, this table holds only the in-frame rearrangements with V and J called that TCRdb kept. Clones are partly lost; checked studies trace under half to an unresolved V gene and leave the rest unexplained. A total of over 25,000 clones appear in this sample, roughly three quarters of them only once. Of the sample, around 1.1% is held by the ten largest clones. The sequenced sample was memory CD4+ T cells from blood. These receptor sequences come from an adult in good health and CMV-seronegative.

V and J are TRBV5-8 and TRBJ2-1, with unresolved D. Trimming took 3 bases from V and 0 from J, leaving 10 bases between them. Germline-derived CDR1 and CDR2 are SGHTS and YDEGEE. The CDR3 is made up of 15 amino acids. CDR3 sequence reads: CASSSDVGSYNEQFF. The CDR3 nucleotides are TGTGCCAGCAGCTCAGACGTCGGCTCCTACAATGAGCAGTTCTTC.

This chain links TRBV4-2 with TRBJ2-4; possibly TRBD1 or TRBD2 for D (6 bases each). Germline CDR1 LGHNA, CDR2 YNFKEQ. Trimming took off 4 bases at V and 5 bases at J, with 15 bases between the two ends. The length of the CDR3 is 15 residues. The CDR3 here is CASSRHAGEENIQYF. The CDR3, as DNA: TGTGCCAGCAGCCGGCATGCAGGGGAGGAAAACATTCAGTACTTC.

The chain couples TRBV7-2 to TRBJ2-6; D remains ambiguous. This CDR3 has 18 residues. Trimming left V 5 bases short and J 1 base short, with 18 bases between. Germline-derived CDR1 and CDR2 are SGHTA and FQGNSA. The CDR3 protein is CASSPEVPIKSGANVLTF. Here the CDR3 DNA reads TGTGCCAGCAGCCCCGAGGTCCCCATAAAATCTGGGGCCAACGTCCTGACTTTC.

The V gene is TRBV4-3, the J gene TRBJ1-2, with TRBD1 identical over 7 bases. The CDR3 sequence is 13 residues long. The germline gives CDR1 LGHNA, CDR2 YSLEER. Trimming at V came to 6 bases and at J to 4 bases, leaving 5 bases not matched to a gene. CDR3 region: CASSRQGGYGYTF. Written as DNA, the CDR3 is TGCGCCAGCAGTCGACAGGGTGGCTATGGCTACACCTTC.

V is TRBV6-1 and J is TRBJ2-7, with unresolved D. V gave up 4 bases and J gave up 5 bases, with 15 bases separating them. CDR3 length: 14 amino acids. From germline, CDR1 is MNHNS and CDR2 SASEGT. CDR3 sequence (DNA): TGTGCCAGCAGTGGGGTGGGGATTAATGACGAGCAGTACTTC. Encoded protein: CASSGVGINDEQYF.

By sample share, this clone is medium-sized. V and J are TRBV7-9 and TRBJ2-7, with 10 nucleotides matching TRBD2. Germline CDR1 is SEHNR and CDR2 is FQNEAQ (reference sequence). V dropped 5 bases and J dropped 9; count of bases not matched to a gene: 10. The length of the CDR3 is 14 residues. The CDR3 loop reads CASSPGTSEKRQYF. CDR3 nucleotides: TGTGCCAGCAGCCCCGGGACTAGCGAGAAAAGGCAGTACTTC.

The J gene is TRBJ1-6, the V gene TRBV18; D is uncertain. Germline CDR1 KGHSH, CDR2 LQKENI. V lost 4 bases to trimming and J lost 7 bases, with 17 bases between them. The CDR3 has 16 residues. The CDR3 spells CASSRLAPSDNSPLHF. CDR3 bases: TGTGCCAGCTCACGCCTCGCCCCGTCCGACAATTCACCCCTCCACTTT.

This clone came up a few times. The rearrangement uses TRBV2 and TRBJ2-5; TRBD1 is a possible D gene (5 bases). The germline V gene encodes CDR1 SNHLY and CDR2 FYNNEI. The CDR3 covers 12 residues. Between the trimmed V and J ends, which lost 9 bases and 0 bases, there was a span of 8 bases. The CDR3 loop reads CARQAYQETQYF. The CDR3 DNA follows: TGTGCCAGACAGGCTTACCAAGAGACCCAGTACTTC.

A few counts support this clone. This rearrangement joins TRBV11-2 to TRBJ1-2; 8 bases agree with TRBD1. J lost 5 bases, V lost 6 bases, and 5 bases had no gene match. Germline CDR1 reads SGHAT; CDR2 reads FQNNGV. This CDR3 is 13 amino acids long. CDR3 protein: CASREQGEYGYTF. In nucleotides, the CDR3 is TGTGCCAGCAGGGAACAGGGGGAGTATGGCTACACCTTC.

This chain connects TRBV14 to TRBJ2-7; unclear D gene. V gave up 1 base and J gave up 0 bases, with 13 bases separating them. There are 16 residues in the CDR3. Germline V gene lookup returns CDR1 SGHDN and CDR2 FVKESK. CDR3 DNA: TGTGCCAGCAGCCAAGTTCTAAGTTGGAGCTCCTACGAGCAGTACTTC. Protein: CASSQVLSWSSYEQYF.

CDR3 loop: CASSVTGGTASSYNSPLHF. The CDR3 DNA reads as TGTGCCAGCAGTGTCACGGGGGGGACAGCTAGCTCCTATAATTCACCCCTCCACTTT. The rearrangement uses TRBV6-1 and TRBJ1-6; TRBD1 aligns across 7 bases. This CDR3 comprises 19 residues. The germline CDR1 and CDR2 sequences are MNHNS and SASEGT. V trimming: 4 bases; J trimming: 0 bases; junction bases outside the gene matches: 12.

The chain uses TRBV6-6 and TRBJ1-2; tentative D call: TRBD1 (6 bases). Germline V lookup: CDR1 MNHNY, CDR2 SVGAGI (reference sequence). The CDR3 is 13 residues long. Trimming removed 7 bases at V and 8 bases at J, with 17 bases between. CDR3 in amino acids: CASISRGAGGYTF. CDR3 nucleotide sequence: TGTGCCAGCATCTCTAGGGGGGCCGGGGGCTACACCTTC.

This clone was recorded a few times. The genes are TRBV2 and TRBJ1-5; 7 bases align to TRBD1. The CDR3 totals 15 residues. The ends lost 2 bases at V and 4 bases at J; junction bases unmatched: 5. Per germline, CDR1 SNHLY and CDR2 FYNNEI. The CDR3 loop reads CASSEWGQRNQPQHF. CDR3 sequence (DNA): TGTGCCAGCAGTGAATGGGGACAGCGGAATCAGCCCCAGCATTTT. Drawing the rest from reference TRBV2 and TRBJ1-5, the complete variable domain is EPEVTQTPSHQVTQMGQEVILRCVPISNHLYFYWYRQILGQKVEFLVSFYNNEISEKSEIFDDQFSVERPDGSNFTLKIRSTKLEDSAMYFCASSEWGQRNQPQHFGDGTRLSIL.

V and J are TRBV7-9 and TRBJ2-3; 9 bases agree with TRBD2. The CDR3 is 15 residues long. V shed 3 bases and J 4 bases; nucleotides not matched to a gene: 5. Germline CDR1 and CDR2: SEHNR and FQNEAQ (reference sequence). CDR3 sequence (DNA): TGTGCCAGCAGCTTGCTGGCTAGCGGGGCAGATACGCAGTATTTT. Its protein product is CASSLLASGADTQYF.

This rearrangement joins TRBV7-8 to TRBJ1-1, with 8 bases aligning to TRBD1. The CDR3 runs to 18 residues. J gave up 4 bases and V 1 base, and 14 bases lay outside the gene matches. Germline V gene lookup returns CDR1 SGHVS and CDR2 FQNEAQ. The CDR3 reads CASSLVAAGGTMGTEAFF. As DNA, the CDR3 is TGTGCCAGCAGCTTAGTGGCGGCAGGGGGCACGATGGGCACTGAAGCTTTCTTT.

The chain recombines TRBV7-6 with TRBJ2-5; the D is unclear. This CDR3 region has 15 residues. The germline gives CDR1 SGHVS, CDR2 FNYEAQ. With 1 base removed from V and 1 base from J, the gap between germline ends came to 10 bases. DNA for the CDR3: TGTGCCAGCAGCTTAGGCCAAGGACCCCAAGAGACCCAGTACTTC. Amino acid sequence: CASSLGQGPQETQYF.

This chain links TRBV18 with TRBJ1-2, with TRBD1 as a possible D gene (6 bases). The CDR3 contains 15 residues. V was trimmed by 2 bases and J by 4 bases, leaving 14 bases between them. Germline loops: CDR1 KGHSH, CDR2 LQKENI. The CDR3 DNA reads TGTGCCAGCTCACCAGTGCGACAGGACCGCTATGGCTACACCTTC. It codes for CASSPVRQDRYGYTF.

CDR3 loop: CAWETGIGHQYF. The CDR3 DNA is TGTGCCTGGGAGACAGGGATTGGTCACCAGTACTTC. The chain uses TRBV30 and TRBJ2-5; 7 nucleotides align to TRBD1. Germline V CDR1 and CDR2: GTSNPN, SVGIG (reference sequence). The CDR3 sequence is 12 residues long. The trim removed 5 bases at V and 10 bases at J, leaving 10 bases unmatched.

This chain connects TRBV18 to TRBJ2-5; tentative D call: TRBD2 (5 bases). CDR1 and CDR2 (germline): KGHSH, LQKENI. This CDR3 is 14 amino acids long. V shed 0 bases and J shed 5 bases, with 10 bases lying between them. The CDR3 spells CASSPPSGMETQYF. The DNA of the CDR3 is TGTGCCAGCTCACCACCATCCGGGATGGAGACCCAGTACTTC. Supplemented by reference TRBV18 and TRBJ2-5, the full variable domain reads NAGVMQNPRHLVRRRGQEARLRCSPMKGHSHVYWYRQLPEEGLKFMVYLQKENIIDESGMPKERFSAEFPKEGPSILRIQQVVRGDSAAYFCASSPPSGMETQYFGPGTRLLVL.

This chain joins TRBV7-2 and TRBJ2-7; 11 nucleotides agree with TRBD1. The CDR3 runs 15 residues. V shed 1 base, J shed 4 bases, and the junction held 3 bases outside the gene matches. Germline CDR1 reads SGHTA; CDR2 reads FQGNSA. The DNA for the CDR3 is TGTGCCAGCAGCTTAGGCGGGACAGGGGGGTACGAGCAGTACTTC. Amino acid sequence: CASSLGGTGGYEQYF.

The rearrangement links TRBV7-2 to TRBJ1-5; D possibly corresponds to TRBD1 (5 bases). Germline CDR1 is SGHTA and CDR2 is FQGNSA. V was cut by 3 bases and J by 0 bases, with 9 bases left in between. The CDR3 covers 15 residues. The CDR3 bases are TGTGCCAGCAGCTTCAACAGGAATAGCAATCAGCCCCAGCATTTT. It codes for CASSFNRNSNQPQHF.

This rearrangement joins TRBV12-5 to TRBJ2-5; no clear D. Germline V CDR1 and CDR2: LGHNT, FRNRAP. The CDR3 sequence is 11 residues long. Trimming stripped 2 bases from V and 5 bases from J, with 3 bases between. The CDR3 DNA follows: TGTGCTAGTGGTTTGTTTGAGACCCAGTACTTC. As protein: CASGLFETQYF.

The chain links TRBV20-1 to TRBJ2-5, with D perhaps TRBD2 (5 bases). The germline V and J ends were trimmed by 3 bases and 13 bases, with 15 bases remaining between them. Germline lookup yields CDR1 DFQATT and CDR2 SNEGSKA (reference sequence). The CDR3 is 11 amino acids. For the CDR3, the DNA is TGCAGTGCTAGTCCCATAGCGCCTTTGTACTTC. Translating gives CSASPIAPLYF.

The gene calls are TRBV18 and TRBJ1-6; 8 bases line up with TRBD1. Looked up from germline, CDR1 is KGHSH and CDR2 is LQKENI. V lost 2 bases, J lost 9 bases, and 6 bases stayed unmatched. The length of the CDR3 is 15 residues. The chain's CDR3 is CASSPGQGVTSPLHF. The CDR3 DNA reads TGTGCCAGCTCACCAGGACAGGGTGTAACTTCACCCCTCCACTTT.

The chain carries TRBV20-1 and TRBJ2-5; weak D call: TRBD2 (7 bases). V gave up 6 bases and J gave up 5 bases, with 10 bases separating them. Germline CDR1 is DFQATT and CDR2 is SNEGSKA (reference sequence). The CDR3 extends over 11 amino acids. Here the CDR3 DNA reads TGCAGTGCGGGCGGGGGCGAGACCCAGTACTTC. Translation: CSAGGGETQYF.

The genes are TRBV4-1 and TRBJ2-6; tentative D call: TRBD1 (7 bases). CDR1 and CDR2 (germline): MGHRA, YSYEKL. Between the trimmed V and J ends, which lost 0 bases and 3 bases, there was a span of 12 bases. The CDR3 has 17 residues. CDR3 amino acids: CASSQDAGGSGANVLTF. CDR3 nucleotides: TGCGCCAGCAGCCAAGATGCAGGGGGGAGTGGGGCCAACGTCCTGACTTTC.